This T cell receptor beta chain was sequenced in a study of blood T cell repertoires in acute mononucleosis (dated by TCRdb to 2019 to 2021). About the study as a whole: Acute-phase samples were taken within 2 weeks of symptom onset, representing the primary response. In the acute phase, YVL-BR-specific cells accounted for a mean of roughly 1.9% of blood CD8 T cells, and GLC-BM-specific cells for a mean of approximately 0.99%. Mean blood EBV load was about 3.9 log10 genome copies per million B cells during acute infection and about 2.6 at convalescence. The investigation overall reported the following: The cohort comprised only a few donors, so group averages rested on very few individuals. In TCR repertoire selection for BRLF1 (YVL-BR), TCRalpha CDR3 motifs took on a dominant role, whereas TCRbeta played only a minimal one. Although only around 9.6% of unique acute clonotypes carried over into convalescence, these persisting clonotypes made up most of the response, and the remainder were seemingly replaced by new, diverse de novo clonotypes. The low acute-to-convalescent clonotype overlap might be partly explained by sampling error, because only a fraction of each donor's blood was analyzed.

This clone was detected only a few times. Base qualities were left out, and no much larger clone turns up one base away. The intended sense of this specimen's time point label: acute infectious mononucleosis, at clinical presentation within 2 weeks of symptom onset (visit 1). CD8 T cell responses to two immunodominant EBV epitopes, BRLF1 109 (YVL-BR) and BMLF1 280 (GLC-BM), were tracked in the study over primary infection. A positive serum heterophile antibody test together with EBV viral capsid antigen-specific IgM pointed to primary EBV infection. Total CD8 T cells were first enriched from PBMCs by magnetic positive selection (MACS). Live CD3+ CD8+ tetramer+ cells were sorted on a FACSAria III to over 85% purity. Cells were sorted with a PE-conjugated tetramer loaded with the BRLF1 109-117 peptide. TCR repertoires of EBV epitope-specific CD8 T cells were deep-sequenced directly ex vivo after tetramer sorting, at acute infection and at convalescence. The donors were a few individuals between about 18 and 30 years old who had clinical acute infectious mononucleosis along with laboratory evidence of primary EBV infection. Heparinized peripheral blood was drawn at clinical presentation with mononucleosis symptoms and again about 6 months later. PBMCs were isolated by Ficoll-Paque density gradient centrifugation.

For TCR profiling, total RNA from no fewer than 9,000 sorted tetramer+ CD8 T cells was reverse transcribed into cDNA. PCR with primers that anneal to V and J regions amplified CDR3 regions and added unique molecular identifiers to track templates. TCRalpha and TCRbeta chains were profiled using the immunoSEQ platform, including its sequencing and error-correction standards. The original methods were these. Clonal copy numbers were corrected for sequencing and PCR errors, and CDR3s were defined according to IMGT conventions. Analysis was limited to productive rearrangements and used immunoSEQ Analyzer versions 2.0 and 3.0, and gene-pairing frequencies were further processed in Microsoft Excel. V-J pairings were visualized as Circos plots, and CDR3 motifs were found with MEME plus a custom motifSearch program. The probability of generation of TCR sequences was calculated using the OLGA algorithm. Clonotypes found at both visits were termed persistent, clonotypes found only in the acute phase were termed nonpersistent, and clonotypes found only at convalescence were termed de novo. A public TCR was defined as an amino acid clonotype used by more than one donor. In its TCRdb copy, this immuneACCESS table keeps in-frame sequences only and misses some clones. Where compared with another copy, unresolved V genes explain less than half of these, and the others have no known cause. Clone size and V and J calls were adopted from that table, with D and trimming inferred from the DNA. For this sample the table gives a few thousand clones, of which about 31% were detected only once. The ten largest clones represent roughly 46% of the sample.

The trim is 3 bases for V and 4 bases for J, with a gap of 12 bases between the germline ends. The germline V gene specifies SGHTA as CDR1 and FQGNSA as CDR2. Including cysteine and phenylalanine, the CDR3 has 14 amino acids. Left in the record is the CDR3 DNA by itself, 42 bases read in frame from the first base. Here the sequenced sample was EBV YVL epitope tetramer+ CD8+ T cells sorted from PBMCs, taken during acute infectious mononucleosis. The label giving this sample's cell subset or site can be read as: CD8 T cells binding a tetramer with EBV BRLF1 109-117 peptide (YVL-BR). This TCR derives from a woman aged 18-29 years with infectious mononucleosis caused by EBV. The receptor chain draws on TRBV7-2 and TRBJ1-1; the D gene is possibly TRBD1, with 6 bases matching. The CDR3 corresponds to CASSLGHLTTEAFF. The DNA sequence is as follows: TGTGCCAGCAGCTTGGGACACCTGACCACTGAAGCTTTCTTT. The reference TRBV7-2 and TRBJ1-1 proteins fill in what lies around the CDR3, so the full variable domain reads GAGVSQSPSNKVTEKGKDVELRCDPISGHTALYWYRQSLGQGLEFLIYFQGNSAPDKSGLPSDRFSAERTGGSVSTLTIQRTQQEDSAVYLCASSLGHLTTEAFFGQGTRLTVV.